Presented here are 10 T cell receptor beta chains from one specimen sequenced in a study of T cell repertoires in cytomegalovirus infection (dated by TCRdb to the late 2010s). Sample treatment or condition, as interpreted from the label and publication: in vitro stimulation with specific CMV peptide epitopes to enrich CMV-specific T cells. No antigen has been assigned to these receptors. The sample was run on an Illumina HiSeq 1500. TCRdb trimmed the raw reads at Q25, called clones with MiXCR and kept productive beta chains. Records with the same CDR3 protein are collapsed into one entry carrying the most frequent genes and DNA. The sample table contains some 940,000 distinct CDR3 sequences; only one count was recorded for approximately 32% of them. About an eighth of the sample is in the top ten clones. The sample here was cultured CD8+ T cells from PBMCs, taken from culture after CMV antigen stimulation. These receptors were collected from a human donor in good health (CMV status not recorded). Some clones in this sample may be carry-over from other donors' samples.

CDR3 residues: CSARWGGKDNEQFF. The CDR3 bases are TGCAGTGCTAGGTGGGGGGGGAAGGACAATGAGCAGTTCTTC. The chain combines TRBV20-1 with TRBJ2-1, with TRBD2 matching over 7 bases. V shed 3 bases, J shed 5 bases, and the junction held 7 bases outside the gene matches. Germline V gene sequence: CDR1 DFQATT, CDR2 SNEGSKA (reference sequence). The CDR3 has 14 residues.

The chain carries TRBV28 and TRBJ1-5, with D unresolved. The germline gives CDR1 MDHEN, CDR2 SYDVKM. This CDR3 has 14 residues. Trimming removed 6 bases from V and 5 bases from J, with 14 bases in between. The CDR3 is CASRMERVDQPQHF. The CDR3 region has the DNA TGTGCCAGCAGAATGGAGCGCGTCGATCAGCCCCAGCATTTT.

The chain joins TRBV2 to TRBJ2-4; D remains unclear. V was pared by 2 bases and J by 2 bases, with 10 bases between. The CDR3 consists of 15 residues. Germline CDR1 and CDR2: SNHLY and FYNNEI. Written as DNA, the CDR3 is TGTGCCAGCAGTGAAAGGGTGCCGCCCAAAAACATTCAGTACTTC. Protein sequence: CASSERVPPKNIQYF.

The rearrangement joins TRBV27 to TRBJ1-4; the D is unclear. V lost 6 bases and J 5 bases, leaving 19 bases between the germline ends. This CDR3 has 16 amino acids. Germline V gene sequence: CDR1 MNHEY, CDR2 SMNVEV (reference sequence). CDR3 sequence reads: CASRSEGAARNEKLFF. The CDR3, as DNA: TGTGCCAGCAGATCCGAGGGAGCCGCTCGAAATGAAAAACTGTTTTTT.

The CDR3 spells CASSLYMRATNEKLFF. The CDR3 DNA sequence: TGTGCCAGCAGTTTATACATGCGGGCAACTAATGAAAAACTGTTTTTT. The J gene is TRBJ1-4, the V gene TRBV27; D gene ambiguous. This CDR3 contains 16 residues. CDR1 and CDR2 (germline): MNHEY, SMNVEV (reference sequence). Trimming removed 1 base from V and 0 bases from J, with 9 bases in between.

This sequence joins TRBV2 and TRBJ1-5; 7 positions match TRBD1. The CDR3 consists of 14 residues. Unmatched junction bases numbered 3, after V lost 4 bases and J lost 3 bases. Germline-derived CDR1 and CDR2 are SNHLY and FYNNEI. The CDR3 nucleotides are TGTGCCAGCAGTGTGACAGGGTACAATCAGCCCCAGCATTTT. The encoded protein is CASSVTGYNQPQHF.

The rearrangement links TRBV27 to TRBJ2-7, with no clear D. The germline V gene encodes CDR1 MNHEY and CDR2 SMNVEV (reference sequence). The V end lost 5 bases, the J end lost 0 bases, and 17 bases lay between the germline ends. The CDR3 is 16 residues long. CDR3 sequence (DNA): TGTGCCAGCAGTCAACAGACCCCGACTGGCTCCTACGAGCAGTACTTC. Protein product: CASSQQTPTGSYEQYF.

This clonotype occurred a few times. J is TRBJ1-6 and V is TRBV19; D gene ambiguous. This CDR3 comprises 13 residues. Trimming pared 3 bases from V and 10 bases from J, leaving 10 bases between. Germline lookup yields CDR1 LNHDA and CDR2 SQIVND (reference sequence). CDR3 amino acids: CASSIWSDSPLHF. The CDR3 bases are TGTGCCAGTAGTATTTGGTCTGACTCACCCCTCCACTTT.

The chain employs TRBV2 and TRBJ2-6; 7 positions match TRBD1. The CDR3 is 17 residues long. Per germline, CDR1 SNHLY and CDR2 FYNNEI. V lost 8 bases to trimming and J lost 0 bases; unmatched junction nucleotides: 10. The CDR3 nucleotides read TGTGCCAGCGTATTCCGGGACAGAAGCTCTGGGGCCAACGTCCTGACTTTC. Its protein is CASVFRDRSSGANVLTF.

This clonotype has just one count. Written as DNA, the CDR3 is TGTGCCAGCAGTTTGTGGGAGCAGAATTCACCCCTCCACTTT. Translating gives CASSLWEQNSPLHF. The rearrangement uses TRBV28 and TRBJ1-6; D uncertain. The V end lost 3 bases, the J end lost 7 bases, and 10 bases lay between the germline ends. In germline, CDR1 is MDHEN, CDR2 SYDVKM. The CDR3 length is 14 residues.